This section outlines one TCR beta chain sequence together with its context. Its specificity is unknown. Other nucleotide sequences in the sample specify the same CDR3. This record comes from a study of cytomegalovirus exposure and HLA in healthy donors. Points from the study as a whole: Around 18,000 TCR beta sequences were associated with HLA alleles at 0.05 false discovery rate in a later analysis.

In germline, CDR1 is SEHNR, CDR2 FQNEAQ (reference sequence). V gave up 2 bases and J gave up 1 base, with 5 bases separating them. The CDR3 extends over 13 amino acids. Researchers ran the PCR with 60 Vbeta and 13 Jbeta primers. Only in-frame clones appear in the TCRdb table, and some are missing; sequencing was by immunoSEQ multiplex PCR. Seen here are 150,000 to 200,000 clones, roughly three quarters observed once, and the top ten hold 4.7%. The sample taken for sequencing was PBMCs. The TCR sequence derives from a man aged 18 to 35 in good health and CMV-seropositive. This chain uses TRBV7-9 with TRBJ1-1; D remains ambiguous. CDR3 nucleotides: TGTGCCAGCAGCTTAAGAGAGAACACTGAAGCTTTCTTT. Residues: CASSLRENTEAFF.